This paragraph covers one T cell receptor (beta chain) sequence. Its target is not known. Distinct nucleotide sequences in the sample also encode this CDR3. The data derive from a study of cytomegalovirus exposure and HLA in healthy donors. General study findings and limits: The authors enumerated 150 to 200 TCR beta chains as linked to cytomegalovirus.

This PCR relied on a set of 60 Vbeta primers and 13 Jbeta primers. Repertoires were generated with immunoSEQ multiplex PCR, while TCRdb's copy carries only in-frame clones and drops some. The repertoire holds about 160,000 clones, with roughly four fifths as singletons. Germline assignment: CDR1 GTSNPN and CDR2 SVGIG (reference sequence). The length of the CDR3 is 13 residues. After removal of 3 bases from V and 4 bases from J, the junction contained 3 bases not matched to a gene. V and J are TRBV30 and TRBJ1-2, with TRBD1 matching 9 bases. The TCR sequence derives from a female donor in good health and CMV-seronegative. The sequencing input was PBMCs. This CDR3 is CAWRLTGGYGYTF. The CDR3 DNA reads TGTGCCTGGAGACTGACAGGGGGCTATGGCTACACCTTC.